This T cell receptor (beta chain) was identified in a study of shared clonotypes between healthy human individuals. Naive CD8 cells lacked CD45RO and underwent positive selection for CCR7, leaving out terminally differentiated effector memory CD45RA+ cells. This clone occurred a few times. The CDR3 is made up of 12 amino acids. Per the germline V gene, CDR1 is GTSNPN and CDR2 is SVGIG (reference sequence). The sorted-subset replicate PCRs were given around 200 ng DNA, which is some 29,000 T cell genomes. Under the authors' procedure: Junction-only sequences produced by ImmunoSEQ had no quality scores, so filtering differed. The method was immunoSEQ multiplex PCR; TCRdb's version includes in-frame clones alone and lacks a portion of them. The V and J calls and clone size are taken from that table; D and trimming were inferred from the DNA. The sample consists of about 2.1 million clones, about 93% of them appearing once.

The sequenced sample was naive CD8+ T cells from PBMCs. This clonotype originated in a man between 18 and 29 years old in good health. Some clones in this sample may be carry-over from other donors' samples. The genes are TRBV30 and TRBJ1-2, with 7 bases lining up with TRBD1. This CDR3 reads CAGTETAYGYTF. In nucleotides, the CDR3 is TGTGCTGGGACAGAGACCGCCTATGGCTACACCTTC.